This TCR beta chain was profiled in a study of shared clonotypes between healthy human individuals. About the study: The study enrolled a couple of women and a few men aged 18 to 49.

Libraries were prepared by immunoSEQ multiplex PCR; TCRdb keeps only in-frame clonotypes and omits some of them. This sample yields about 460,000 clones, of which 60% to 80% are seen a single time; 12% belongs to the top ten. Comments on this clone: Its antigen is not known.

Germline V lookup: CDR1 SGHNT, CDR2 YYREEE (reference sequence). Trimming removed 4 bases at V and 3 bases at J, with 16 bases between. The CDR3 covers 16 residues. General study results and limits: Read depth was anticipated to influence clonotype sharing among donors.

The sequence derives from a woman between 40 and 50 years old in good health. Some clones in this sample may be carry-over from other donors' samples. The chain combines TRBV5-4 with TRBJ2-2; D gene unclear. The sequencing input was PBMCs. The CDR3 nucleotides are TGTGCCAGCAGCCCGTACGGGTCTCTTGACACCGGGGAGCTGTTTTTT. This codes for CASSPYGSLDTGELFF. Looking up the rest from reference TRBV5-4 and TRBJ2-2 gives the full variable domain: ETGVTQSPTHLIKTRGQQVTLRCSSQSGHNTVSWYQQALGQGPQFIFQYYREEENGRGNFPPRFSGLQFPNYSSELNVNALELDDSALYLCASSPYGSLDTGELFFGEGSRLTVL.